What follows are 17 T cell receptor beta chains derived from one specimen sequenced in a study of beta chain features in type 1 diabetes. The isolated RNA, all of it, was reverse transcribed, so expressed TCRB transcripts were what got sequenced. Assay used: immunoSEQ multiplex PCR; TCRdb lists only in-frame clones, some missing. Seen here are approximately 200,000 clones, about 9.3% observed once, and the top ten hold approximately 0.035%. Specimen: naive CD4+ T cells from blood. Source of these receptors: a woman aged 18-35 years in good health.

The V and J genes are TRBV12-5 and TRBJ2-3; 7 bases align to TRBD2. Losses at the gene ends were 0 bases for V and 0 bases for J; bases not matched to a gene: 3. CDR1 is LGHNT, CDR2 FRNRAP, per germline. The CDR3 is 16 amino acids. This CDR3 reads CASGLVLSGSTDTQYF. DNA for the CDR3: TGTGCTAGTGGTTTGGTACTTAGCGGGAGCACAGATACGCAGTATTTT.

V gene TRBV2 combines with J gene TRBJ1-1; tentative D call: TRBD1 (6 bases). V was shortened by 1 base and J by 11 bases, with 11 bases between the two germline ends. Germline V gene sequence: CDR1 SNHLY, CDR2 FYNNEI. This CDR3 is built from 12 residues. CDR3 DNA sequence: TGTGCCAGCAGTGAAGTTAGGGGGTGGGCTTTCTTT. Encoded protein: CASSEVRGWAFF.

This clone appeared a few times. The chain employs TRBV9 and TRBJ2-1; D unclear. Germline V gene data show CDR1 as SGDLS and CDR2 as YYNGEE. CDR3 length: 13 residues. Between the trimmed V and J ends, which lost 0 bases and 3 bases, there was a span of 4 bases. The CDR3, as DNA: TGTGCCAGCAGCGTAGCAGACTACAATGAGCAGTTCTTC. This gives the protein CASSVADYNEQFF.

In this sample, this clone turned up many times. DNA of the CDR3: TGTGCCAGCAGCTCGAAAGGACAGACCCGGGAGTTCTTC. This sequence encodes CASSSKGQTREFF. V and J are TRBV7-9 and TRBJ2-1, with a weak D call TRBD1 (6 bases). Germline V lookup: CDR1 SEHNR, CDR2 FQNEAQ (reference sequence). Trimming pared 4 bases from V and 14 bases from J, leaving 18 bases between. The CDR3 length is 13 residues. The variable domain in full, completed from reference TRBV7-9 and TRBJ2-1, reads DTGVSQNPRHKITKRGQNVTFRCDPISEHNRLYWYRQTLGQGPEFLTYFQNEAQLEKSRLLSDRFSAERPKGSFSTLEIQRTEQGDSAMYLCASSSKGQTREFFGPGTRLTVL.

The V and J genes are TRBV5-1 and TRBJ2-6; D call uncertain. V gave up 6 bases and J gave up 0 bases, with 10 bases separating them. Germline CDR1 is SGHRS and CDR2 is YFSETQ. The CDR3 totals 15 residues. This chain's CDR3 is CASTPLSSGANVLTF. The CDR3 bases are TGCGCCAGCACCCCCCTGAGCTCTGGGGCCAACGTCCTGACTTTC.

The chain is built from TRBV6-1 and TRBJ2-7; 7 positions match TRBD2. The V and J ends lost 8 bases and 3 bases, in that order; junction bases with no gene match: 7. Germline lookup yields CDR1 MNHNS and CDR2 SASEGT. CDR3 size: 13 residues. CDR3 residues: CASVGGGGYEQYF. In DNA form, the CDR3 reads TGTGCCAGCGTTGGGGGGGGAGGCTACGAGCAGTACTTC.

The table lists this clone with many counts. V gene TRBV7-2 combines with J gene TRBJ2-7, with 7 nucleotides matching TRBD2. The CDR3 has 14 residues. Germline V gene sequence: CDR1 SGHTA, CDR2 FQGNSA. V lost 4 bases, J lost 3 bases, and 6 bases stayed unmatched. The CDR3 here is CASSSAGLVYEQYF. The CDR3 coding sequence is TGTGCCAGCAGCTCCGCTGGACTAGTCTACGAGCAGTACTTC.

V gene TRBV11-2 combines with J gene TRBJ1-1, with a weak D call TRBD1 (6 bases). CDR3 size: 15 residues. The germline V gene has CDR1 SGHAT and CDR2 FQNNGV. V lost 6 bases to trimming and J lost 1 base, with 15 bases between them. The CDR3 DNA reads TGTGCCAGCAGGAGACCGGGACATAAGAACACTGAAGCTTTCTTT. Amino acids: CASRRPGHKNTEAFF.

This clone appeared a few times. Other DNA sequences within the sample encode an identical CDR3. This sequence joins TRBV27 and TRBJ2-3; D is possibly TRBD1 (6 bases). This CDR3 is 13 amino acids long. Deletions cut 6 bases from V and 1 base from J, with 8 bases between. In germline, CDR1 is MNHEY, CDR2 SMNVEV (reference sequence). The CDR3 DNA follows: TGTGCCAGCAGGCCAGGGGGCACAGATACGCAGTATTTT. Translation gives CASRPGGTDTQYF.

The sample holds one count of this clone. The V and J genes are TRBV19 and TRBJ1-4, with 7 positions matching TRBD1. The germline gives CDR1 LNHDA, CDR2 SQIVND (reference sequence). The CDR3 is 15 residues long. The J segment lost 0 bases and the V segment lost 7 bases, leaving 5 bases of the junction unmatched. The CDR3 DNA follows: TGTGCCAGTACTACAGGGGAAACAACTAATGAAAAACTGTTTTTT. It codes for CASTTGETTNEKLFF.

The chain carries TRBV5-4 and TRBJ2-3, with 8 bases matching TRBD2. V dropped 4 bases and J dropped 5; count of bases not matched to a gene: 21. The germline V gene encodes CDR1 SGHNT and CDR2 YYREEE (reference sequence). The CDR3 has 19 residues. CDR3 residues: CASSPGGSGVRRYGDTQYF. The CDR3 DNA sequence: TGTGCCAGCAGCCCGGGGGGTAGCGGGGTGCGGCGCTATGGAGATACGCAGTATTTT.

The J gene is TRBJ2-1, the V gene TRBV7-9, with D possibly TRBD1 on 5 matching bases. The ends were cut back, 0 bases at V and 5 bases at J, with 11 bases in the middle. The CDR3 is 15 amino acids. CDR1 and CDR2 from the germline V gene are SEHNR and FQNEAQ (reference sequence). The CDR3 loop is CASSLALAGHNEQFF. The CDR3 DNA sequence: TGTGCCAGCAGCTTAGCGCTGGCAGGGCACAATGAGCAGTTCTTC. Full variable domain (outside the CDR3, taken from reference TRBV7-9 and TRBJ2-1): DTGVSQNPRHKITKRGQNVTFRCDPISEHNRLYWYRQTLGQGPEFLTYFQNEAQLEKSRLLSDRFSAERPKGSFSTLEIQRTEQGDSAMYLCASSLALAGHNEQFFGPGTRLTVL.

This clone was counted a few times. The chain recombines TRBV6-1 with TRBJ1-1, with 7 bases identical to TRBD1. The CDR3 spans 14 residues. Germline values: CDR1 MNHNS, CDR2 SASEGT. Trimming removed 6 bases from V and 0 bases from J; junction bases left unmatched: 4. The chain's CDR3 is CASRPGQMNTEAFF. In nucleotides, the CDR3 is TGTGCCAGCAGGCCGGGACAGATGAACACTGAAGCTTTCTTT.

J is TRBJ2-3 and V is TRBV7-2, with a tentative D call TRBD1 (5 bases). Germline assignment: CDR1 SGHTA and CDR2 FQGNSA. V was cut by 4 bases and J by 2 bases, with 13 bases left in between. CDR3 length: 15 residues. The CDR3 bases are TGTGCCAGCAGCTCCTGGGGCGGATTCACAGATACGCAGTATTTT. Encoded protein: CASSSWGGFTDTQYF.

This clone was recorded a few times. The rearrangement links TRBV5-1 to TRBJ1-2, with D perhaps matching TRBD1 (6 bases). V shed 0 bases and J shed 5 bases, with 8 bases lying between them. Looked up from germline, CDR1 is SGHRS and CDR2 is YFSETQ. The CDR3 has 13 amino acids. CDR3 sequence (DNA): TGCGCCAGCAGCTTGGGACAGGTTTATGGCTACACCTTC. This translates into CASSLGQVYGYTF.

There are a few counts of this clone. V usage is TRBV5-6 and J usage is TRBJ2-7; TRBD1 aligns across 10 bases. Germline-derived CDR1 and CDR2 are SGHDT and YYEEEE. Germline trimming cut 4 bases from V and 3 bases from J; bases unmatched to any gene: 4. The length of the CDR3 is 14 residues. The CDR3: CASSRGQGDYEQYF. The DNA of the CDR3 is TGTGCCAGCAGCAGAGGACAGGGGGACTACGAGCAGTACTTC. Filled out from reference TRBV5-6 and TRBJ2-7, the complete variable domain reads DAGVTQSPTHLIKTRGQQVTLRCSPKSGHDTVSWYQQALGQGPQFIFQYYEEEERQRGNFPDRFSGHQFPNYSSELNVNALLLGDSALYLCASSRGQGDYEQYFGPGTRLTVT.

V and J are TRBV27 and TRBJ1-4; a possible D gene is TRBD1 (5 bases). Looked up from germline, CDR1 is MNHEY and CDR2 is SMNVEV (reference sequence). The CDR3 sequence is 13 residues long. Between the trimmed V and J ends, which lost 6 bases and 5 bases, there was a span of 10 bases. The CDR3 region is CASRFQGNEKLFF. Written as DNA, the CDR3 is TGTGCCAGCAGATTTCAGGGAAATGAAAAACTGTTTTTT.